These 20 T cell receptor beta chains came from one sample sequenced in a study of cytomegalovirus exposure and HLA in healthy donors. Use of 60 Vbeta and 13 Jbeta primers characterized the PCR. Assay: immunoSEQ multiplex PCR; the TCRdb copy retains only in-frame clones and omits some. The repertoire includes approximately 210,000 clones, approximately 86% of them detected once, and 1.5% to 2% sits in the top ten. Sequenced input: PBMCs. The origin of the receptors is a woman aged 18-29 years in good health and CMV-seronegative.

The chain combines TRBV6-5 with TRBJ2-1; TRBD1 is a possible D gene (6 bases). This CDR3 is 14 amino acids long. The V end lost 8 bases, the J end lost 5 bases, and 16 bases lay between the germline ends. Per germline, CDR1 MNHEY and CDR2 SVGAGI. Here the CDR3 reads CASWGTRSHNEQFF. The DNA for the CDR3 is TGTGCCAGCTGGGGGACACGAAGCCACAATGAGCAGTTCTTC.

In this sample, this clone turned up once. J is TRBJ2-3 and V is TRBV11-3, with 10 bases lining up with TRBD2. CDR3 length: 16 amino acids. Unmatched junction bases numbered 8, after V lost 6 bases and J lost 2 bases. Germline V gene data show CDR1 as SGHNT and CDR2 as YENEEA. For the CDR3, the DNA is TGTGCCAGCAGTCCGATCGGACTAGCGGACACAGATACGCAGTATTTT. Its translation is CASSPIGLADTDTQYF.

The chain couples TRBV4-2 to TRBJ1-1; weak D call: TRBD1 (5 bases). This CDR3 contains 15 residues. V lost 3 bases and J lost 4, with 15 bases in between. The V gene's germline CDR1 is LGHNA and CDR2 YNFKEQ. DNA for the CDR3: TGTGCCAGCAGCCACAGGTGGCAGGGCGGCACTGAAGCTTTCTTT. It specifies CASSHRWQGGTEAFF.

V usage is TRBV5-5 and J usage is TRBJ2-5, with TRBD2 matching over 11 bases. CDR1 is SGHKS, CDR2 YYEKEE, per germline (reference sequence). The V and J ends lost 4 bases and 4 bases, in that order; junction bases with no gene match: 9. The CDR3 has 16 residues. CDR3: CASSRRPLAGVETQYF. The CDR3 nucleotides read TGTGCCAGCAGCCGCCGCCCACTAGCGGGAGTAGAGACCCAGTACTTC.

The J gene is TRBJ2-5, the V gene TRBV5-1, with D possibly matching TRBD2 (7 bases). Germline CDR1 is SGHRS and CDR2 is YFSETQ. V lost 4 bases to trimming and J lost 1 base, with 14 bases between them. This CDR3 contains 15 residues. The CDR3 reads CASSLGGPAQETQYF. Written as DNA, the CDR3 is TGCGCCAGCAGCCTGGGGGGGCCAGCCCAAGAGACCCAGTACTTC.

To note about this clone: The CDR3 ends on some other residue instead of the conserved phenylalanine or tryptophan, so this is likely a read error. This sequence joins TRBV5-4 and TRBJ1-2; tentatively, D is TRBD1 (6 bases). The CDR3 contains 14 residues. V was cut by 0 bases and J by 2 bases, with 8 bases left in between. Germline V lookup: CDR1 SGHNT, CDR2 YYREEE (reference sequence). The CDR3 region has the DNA TGTGCCAGCAGCTTGGACAGGGCCAACTATGGCTACACCCTC. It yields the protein CASSLDRANYGYTL.

CDR3 amino acids: CASSFDREKGYTF. CDR3 nucleotides: TGTGCCAGCAGCTTCGACAGGGAGAAAGGCTACACCTTC. The V and J genes are TRBV7-2 and TRBJ1-2; 7 nucleotides agree with TRBD1. The CDR3 has 13 residues. Germline V lookup: CDR1 SGHTA, CDR2 FQGNSA. After removal of 3 bases from V and 8 bases from J, the junction contained 6 bases not matched to a gene.

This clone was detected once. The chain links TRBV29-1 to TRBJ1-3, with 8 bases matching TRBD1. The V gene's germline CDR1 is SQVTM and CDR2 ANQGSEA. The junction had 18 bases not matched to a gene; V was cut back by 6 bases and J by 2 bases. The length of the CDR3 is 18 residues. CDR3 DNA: TGCAGCGTGCGGGGAGACAGGGGAGTAAGCAGGACTGGAAACACCATATATTTT. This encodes CSVRGDRGVSRTGNTIYF.

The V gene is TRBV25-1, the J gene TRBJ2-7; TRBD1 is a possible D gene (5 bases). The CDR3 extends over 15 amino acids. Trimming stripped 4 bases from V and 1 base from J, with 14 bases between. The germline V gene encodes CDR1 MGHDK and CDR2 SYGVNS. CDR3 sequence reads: CASSGQGKGSYEQYF. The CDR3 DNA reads TGTGCCAGCAGTGGGCAGGGTAAGGGTTCCTACGAGCAGTACTTC.

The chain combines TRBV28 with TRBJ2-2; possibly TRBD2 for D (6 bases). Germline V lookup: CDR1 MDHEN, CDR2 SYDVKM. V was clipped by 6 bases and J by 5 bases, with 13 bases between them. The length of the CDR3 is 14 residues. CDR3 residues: CASRPGTPTGELFF. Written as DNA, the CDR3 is TGTGCCAGCAGGCCCGGGACTCCAACCGGGGAGCTGTTTTTT. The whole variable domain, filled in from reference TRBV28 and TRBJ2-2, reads DVKVTQSSRYLVKRTGEKVFLECVQDMDHENMFWYRQDPGLGLRLIYFSYDVKMKEKGDIPEGYSVSREKKERFSLILESASTNQTSMYLCASRPGTPTGELFFGEGSRLTVL.

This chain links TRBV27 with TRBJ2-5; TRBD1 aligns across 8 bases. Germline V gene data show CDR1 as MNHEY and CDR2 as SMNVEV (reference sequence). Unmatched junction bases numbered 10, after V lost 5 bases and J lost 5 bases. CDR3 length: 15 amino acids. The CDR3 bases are TGTGCCAGCAGTGGGAGGCAGGGGGCCTGGGAGACCCAGTACTTC. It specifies CASSGRQGAWETQYF.

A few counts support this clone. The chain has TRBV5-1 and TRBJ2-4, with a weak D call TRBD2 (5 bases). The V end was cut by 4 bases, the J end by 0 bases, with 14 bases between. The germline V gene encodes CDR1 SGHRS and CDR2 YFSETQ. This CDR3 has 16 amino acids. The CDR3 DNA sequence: TGCGCCAGCAGCCTACTAGGATCCTTAGCCAAAAACATTCAGTACTTC. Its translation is CASSLLGSLAKNIQYF.

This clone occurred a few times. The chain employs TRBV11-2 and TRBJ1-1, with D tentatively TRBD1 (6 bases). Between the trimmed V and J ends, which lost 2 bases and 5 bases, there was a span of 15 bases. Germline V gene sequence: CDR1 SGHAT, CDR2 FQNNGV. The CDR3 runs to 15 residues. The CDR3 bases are TGTGCCAGCAGCTTACGGGGGCGGGGGGGGACTGAAGCTTTCTTT. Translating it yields CASSLRGRGGTEAFF. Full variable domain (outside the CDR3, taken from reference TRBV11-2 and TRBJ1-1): EAGVAQSPRYKIIEKRQSVAFWCNPISGHATLYWYQQILGQGPKLLIQFQNNGVVDDSQLPKDRFSAERLKGVDSTLKIQPAKLEDSAVYLCASSLRGRGGTEAFFGQGTRLTVV.

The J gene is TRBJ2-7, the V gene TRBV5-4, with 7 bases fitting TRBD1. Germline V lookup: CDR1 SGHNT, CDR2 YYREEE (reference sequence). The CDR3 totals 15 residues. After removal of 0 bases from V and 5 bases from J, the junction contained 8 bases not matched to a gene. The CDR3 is CASSLDPTGVHEQYF. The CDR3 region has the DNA TGTGCCAGCAGCTTGGACCCAACAGGGGTCCACGAGCAGTACTTC.

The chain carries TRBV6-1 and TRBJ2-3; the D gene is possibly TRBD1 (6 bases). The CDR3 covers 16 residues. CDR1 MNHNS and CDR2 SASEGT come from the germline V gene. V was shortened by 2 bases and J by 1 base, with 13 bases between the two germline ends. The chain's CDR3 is CASSELPGQGTDTQYF. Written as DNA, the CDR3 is TGTGCCAGCAGTGAACTCCCGGGACAAGGCACAGATACGCAGTATTTT.

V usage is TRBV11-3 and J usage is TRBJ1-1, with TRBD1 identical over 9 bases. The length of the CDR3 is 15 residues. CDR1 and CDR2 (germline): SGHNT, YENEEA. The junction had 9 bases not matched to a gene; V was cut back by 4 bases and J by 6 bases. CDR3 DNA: TGTGCCAGCAGCTCGGACAGGGGCTTATTGCCTGAAGCTTTCTTT. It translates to CASSSDRGLLPEAFF.

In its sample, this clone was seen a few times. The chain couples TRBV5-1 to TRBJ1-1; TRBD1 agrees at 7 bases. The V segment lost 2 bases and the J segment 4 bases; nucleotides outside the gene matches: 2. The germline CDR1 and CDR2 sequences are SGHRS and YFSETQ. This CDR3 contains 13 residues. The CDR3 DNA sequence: TGCGCCAGCAGCTTATCAGGGGGCACTGAAGCTTTCTTT. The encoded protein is CASSLSGGTEAFF.

CDR3 nucleotides: TGTGCCAGCAGCCTAGAGACGAACACTGAAGCTTTCTTT. Translation: CASSLETNTEAFF. The chain recombines TRBV7-3 with TRBJ1-1; unclear D gene. Trimming removed 5 bases at V and 1 base at J, with 8 bases between. This CDR3 is built from 13 residues. CDR1 is SGHTA and CDR2 is FQGTGA in the germline V gene.

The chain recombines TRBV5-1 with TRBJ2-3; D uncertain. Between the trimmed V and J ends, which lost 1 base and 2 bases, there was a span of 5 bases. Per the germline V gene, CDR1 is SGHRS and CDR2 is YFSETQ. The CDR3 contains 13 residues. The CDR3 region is CASSLTVTDTQYF. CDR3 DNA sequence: TGCGCCAGCAGCTTGACAGTCACAGATACGCAGTATTTT.

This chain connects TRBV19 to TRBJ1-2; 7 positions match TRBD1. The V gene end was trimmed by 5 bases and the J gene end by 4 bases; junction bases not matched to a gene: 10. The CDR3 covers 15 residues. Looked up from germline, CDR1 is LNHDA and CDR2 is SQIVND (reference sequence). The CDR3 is CASSSPRGDLYGYTF. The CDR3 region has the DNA TGTGCCAGTAGTTCCCCCAGGGGGGACCTCTATGGCTACACCTTC.